This T cell receptor beta chain was retrieved from a study of control samples from healthy donors and cancer patients. Germline V gene sequence: CDR1 SGHRS, CDR2 YFSETQ. The CDR3 is 14 residues long. Losses at the gene ends were 7 bases for V and 4 bases for J; bases not matched to a gene: 4. This clone appeared once. Produced via immunoSEQ multiplex PCR; TCRdb's table is partial and in-frame only. The data hold some 130,000 clones, with 88% observed a single time. This chain joins TRBV5-1 and TRBJ1-4, with TRBD1 matching 10 bases. Sequenced: blood. This TCR came from a woman under 40 in good health. The CDR3: CASGGTGVNEKLFF. The DNA for the CDR3 is TGCGCCAGCGGAGGGACAGGGGTTAATGAAAAACTGTTTTTT.